Following are 10 T cell receptor beta chains from one sample sequenced in a study of vaccination and CD4 T cells after COVID-19. As for treatment: approximately 9-day PBMC culture with coronavirus spike peptide pools or control peptides (ViraFEST assay). The study sequenced cultured CD4+ T cell DNA using the Oncomine TCR Beta short-read assay. TCRdb recomputed calls from the PCR reads with MiXCR, one row per CDR3 protein. The table shows tens of thousands of distinct CDR3 sequences, with approximately 40% occurring only once. These TCRs' antigens remain unknown. This specimen was CD4+ T cells from blood, cultured in vitro, taken after SARS-CoV-2 vaccination. The source of these receptors is a human donor who had recovered from COVID-19.

The chain employs TRBV7-9 and TRBJ2-7; TRBD1 agrees at 7 bases. The CDR3 extends over 15 amino acids. Germline V gives CDR1 SEHNR, CDR2 FQNEAQ (reference sequence). Unmatched junction bases numbered 8, after V lost 5 bases and J lost 1 base. The CDR3 region has the DNA TGTGCCAGCAGCGCCGAGGGGGCGCGGTCCTACGAGCAGTACTTC. Amino acid sequence: CASSAEGARSYEQYF.

This clonotype turned up a few times. This chain links TRBV4-1 with TRBJ2-3, with 9 bases identical to TRBD1. Germline V lookup: CDR1 MGHRA, CDR2 YSYEKL. J gave up 0 bases and V 4 bases, and 2 bases lay outside the gene matches. The CDR3 is 15 residues long. CDR3 DNA: TGCGCCAGCAGCCCGGGACAGGGAAGCACAGATACGCAGTATTTT. Translating it yields CASSPGQGSTDTQYF.

This clonotype was observed a handful of times. V gene TRBV20-1 combines with J gene TRBJ2-2; TRBD1 agrees at 8 bases. This CDR3 contains 14 residues. Germline V CDR1 and CDR2: DFQATT, SNEGSKA (reference sequence). V trimming: 1 base; J trimming: 5 bases; junction bases outside the gene matches: 3. The CDR3 here is CSARVQGATGELFF. The CDR3 region has the DNA TGCAGTGCTAGAGTTCAGGGGGCGACCGGGGAGCTGTTTTTT.

This clonotype showed up just a few times. The rearrangement links TRBV20-1 to TRBJ1-4; D unresolved. There are 13 residues in the CDR3. V was trimmed by 3 bases and J by 7 bases, leaving 12 bases between them. CDR1 and CDR2 (germline): DFQATT, SNEGSKA (reference sequence). CDR3 DNA: TGCAGTGCTAGCCGGGCCGGCGCTGAAAAACTGTTTTTT. It codes for CSASRAGAEKLFF.

This sequence joins TRBV7-9 and TRBJ1-1, with D uncertain. With 3 bases removed from V and 0 bases from J, the gap between germline ends came to 8 bases. The CDR3 runs 14 residues. The germline V gene has CDR1 SEHNR and CDR2 FQNEAQ (reference sequence). In nucleotides, the CDR3 is TGTGCCAGCAGCTTTGGTGAGATGAACACTGAAGCTTTCTTT. Translating gives CASSFGEMNTEAFF.

This clonotype has more than one count but fewer than ten. The V call is TRBV20-1, the J call TRBJ2-5; D may be TRBD2 (5 bases). The CDR3 length is 13 residues. Germline-derived CDR1 and CDR2 are DFQATT and SNEGSKA (reference sequence). The V and J ends lost 5 bases and 5 bases respectively, with 15 bases between them. CDR3 nucleotides: TGCAGTGCTCTCACCCCGAGAGGGGAGACCCAGTACTTC. Its translation is CSALTPRGETQYF.

The chain couples TRBV6-1 to TRBJ1-2, with 10 bases identical to TRBD1. V lost 5 bases to trimming and J lost 8 bases; unmatched junction nucleotides: 8. The CDR3 is 14 residues long. Germline V lookup: CDR1 MNHNS, CDR2 SASEGT. CDR3 sequence reads: CASSPQGDRGGYTF. For the CDR3, the DNA is TGTGCCAGCAGTCCTCAGGGGGACAGGGGAGGCTACACCTTC.

This clonotype was picked up a small number of times. The chain is built from TRBV12-3 or TRBV12-4 and TRBJ2-5; D not resolved. CDR3 length: 14 amino acids. V was cut by 6 bases and J by 1 base, with 12 bases left in between. DNA for the CDR3: TGTGCCAGCAGCCCGACAAACCTCCAAGAGACCCAGTACTTC. This translates into CASSPTNLQETQYF.

This clonotype came up a few times. The rearrangement joins TRBV11-3 to TRBJ2-5; D is ambiguous. In germline, CDR1 is SGHNT, CDR2 YENEEA. The ends were cut back, 5 bases at V and 5 bases at J, with 9 bases in the middle. CDR3 length: 12 residues. CDR3 DNA sequence: TGTGCCAGCAGCCCCCCCGGGGAGACCCAGTACTTC. Encoded protein: CASSPPGETQYF.

This sequence joins TRBV20-1 and TRBJ2-7; TRBD1 matches at 7 bases. The CDR3 is made up of 15 amino acids. V gave up 0 bases and J gave up 7 bases; unmatched junction bases: 12. Germline V gene data show CDR1 as DFQATT and CDR2 as SNEGSKA (reference sequence). CDR3 amino acids: CSARDRGQTNSEQYF. In DNA, the CDR3 is TGCAGTGCTAGAGATAGGGGACAGACAAACTCTGAGCAGTACTTC.